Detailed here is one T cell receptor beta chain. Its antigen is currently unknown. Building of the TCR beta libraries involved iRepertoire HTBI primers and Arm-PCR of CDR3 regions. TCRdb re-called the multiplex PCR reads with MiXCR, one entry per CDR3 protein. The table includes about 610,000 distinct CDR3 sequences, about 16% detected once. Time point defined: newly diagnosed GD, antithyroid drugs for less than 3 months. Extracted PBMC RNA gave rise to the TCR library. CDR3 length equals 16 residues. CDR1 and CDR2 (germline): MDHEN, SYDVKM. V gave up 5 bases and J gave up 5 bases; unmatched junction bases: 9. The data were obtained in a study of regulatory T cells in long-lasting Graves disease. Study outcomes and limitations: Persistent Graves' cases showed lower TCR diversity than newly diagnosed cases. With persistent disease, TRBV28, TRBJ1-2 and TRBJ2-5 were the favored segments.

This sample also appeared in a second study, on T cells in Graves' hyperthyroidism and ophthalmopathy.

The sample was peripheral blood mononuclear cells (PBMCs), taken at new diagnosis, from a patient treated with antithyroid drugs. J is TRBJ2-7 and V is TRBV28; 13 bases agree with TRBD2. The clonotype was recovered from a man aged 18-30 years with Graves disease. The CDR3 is CASSTVLAGGPDEQYF. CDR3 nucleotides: TGTGCCAGCAGTACTGTACTAGCGGGAGGGCCAGACGAGCAGTACTTC.